One and the same sample provided the 18 T cell receptor beta chains below, sequenced in a study of identical twins. Each CDR3 protein gets one entry after TCRdb re-called the 5' RACE reads with MiXCR. The repertoire includes 200,000 to 250,000 distinct CDR3 sequences, about 7.5% of them detected once, and more than 1.5% sits in the top ten. These same records also appear under a second study, on yellow fever vaccine responses in identical twins.

Input material: memory (CD45RO+) T cells sorted from blood. The origin of the receptors is a woman aged 18-29 years in good health.

This clonotype was counted only a few times. The chain uses TRBV6-1 and TRBJ1-1, with D maybe TRBD1 (5 bases). The germline V gene has CDR1 MNHNS and CDR2 SASEGT. V was shortened by 6 bases and J by 12 bases, with 14 bases between the two germline ends. This CDR3 is 11 amino acids long. CDR3 in DNA: TGTGCCAGCAGGGACATGACGGTAACTTTCTTT. This gives the protein CASRDMTVTFF.

This clonotype was recorded many times. The chain couples TRBV12-3 or TRBV12-4 to TRBJ1-5, with a weak D call TRBD1 (5 bases). V was clipped by 5 bases and J by 6 bases, with 17 bases between them. The CDR3 spans 15 residues. This chain's CDR3 is CASSTGGRPGQPQHF. As DNA, the CDR3 is TGTGCCAGCAGTACCGGGGGACGTCCCGGTCAGCCCCAGCATTTT.

The V call is TRBV29-1, the J call TRBJ2-1; a weak D match, TRBD2 (6 bases). Germline V gives CDR1 SQVTM, CDR2 ANQGSEA. V was trimmed by 3 bases and J by 4 bases, leaving 16 bases between them. This CDR3 has 15 residues. CDR3 sequence (DNA): TGCAGCGTTGATAGCTGGGACTCGAGATACAATGAGCAGTTCTTC. Its translation is CSVDSWDSRYNEQFF.

This clonotype was observed many times. This chain links TRBV20-1 with TRBJ2-2, with 14 bases that match TRBD2. CDR3 length: 16 amino acids. With V trimmed by 6 bases and J by 2 bases, 5 bases remained unmatched. Germline CDR1 reads DFQATT; CDR2 reads SNEGSKA (reference sequence). CDR3 sequence: CSALGLAGGNTGELFF. The CDR3 DNA reads as TGCAGTGCACTTGGACTAGCGGGGGGTAACACCGGGGAGCTGTTTTTT.

The V gene is TRBV4-3, the J gene TRBJ1-2; D might be TRBD1 (6 bases). There are 16 residues in the CDR3. In germline, CDR1 is LGHNA, CDR2 YSLEER. Trimming took 7 bases from V and 10 from J, leaving 28 bases between them. In DNA form, the CDR3 reads TGCGCCAGCACTGCTCCTGCGACAGGCACGCCATCTGTCTACACCTTC. Protein product: CASTAPATGTPSVYTF.

This clonotype has ten or more counts. The chain couples TRBV29-1 to TRBJ2-1; 7 bases map to TRBD1. J was trimmed by 6 bases and V by 6 bases; bases with no gene match: 14. Germline loops: CDR1 SQVTM, CDR2 ANQGSEA. This CDR3 is built from 15 residues. The CDR3 DNA sequence: TGCAGCGTGGGGAAATCCAATGACAGGGTCAATGAGCAGTTCTTC. Translating it yields CSVGKSNDRVNEQFF.

This chain joins TRBV5-5 and TRBJ2-1; 9 bases are shared with TRBD1. The ends lost 3 bases at V and 7 bases at J; junction bases unmatched: 8. CDR1 and CDR2 from the germline V gene are SGHKS and YYEKEE (reference sequence). The CDR3 is made up of 15 amino acids. The CDR3 sequence is CASSYLTTGGNEQFF. The CDR3, as DNA: TGTGCCAGCAGCTACCTAACGACAGGGGGGAATGAGCAGTTCTTC.

This clonotype was observed many times. The V and J genes are TRBV28 and TRBJ2-6; 7 bases fit TRBD1. This CDR3 spans 16 amino acids. Germline CDR1 is MDHEN and CDR2 is SYDVKM. V lost 4 bases and J lost 0; bases outside the gene matches: 3. The CDR3 loop reads CASSSGQVSGANVLTF. The CDR3 coding sequence is TGTGCCAGCAGTTCAGGACAGGTCTCTGGGGCCAACGTCCTGACTTTC.

This clonotype was recorded many times. This chain joins TRBV20-1 and TRBJ2-7, with a weak D call TRBD1 (6 bases). Germline CDR1 DFQATT, CDR2 SNEGSKA (reference sequence). Trimming pared 3 bases from V and 6 bases from J, leaving 12 bases between. This CDR3 spans 12 amino acids. This chain's CDR3 is CSASWQGREQYF. The CDR3 coding sequence is TGCAGTGCTAGTTGGCAGGGGCGCGAGCAGTACTTC.

This clonotype was counted between two and nine times. This chain uses TRBV3-1 with TRBJ2-1; TRBD2 agrees at 7 bases. Germline assignment: CDR1 LGHDT and CDR2 YNNKEL (reference sequence). The CDR3 runs to 17 residues. The trim removed 3 bases at V and 8 bases at J, leaving 16 bases unmatched. The CDR3 coding sequence is TGTGCCAGCAGCCAGGGGGTCGTCCAGGGACTACGTGATGAGCAGTTCTTC. It translates to CASSQGVVQGLRDEQFF.

This clonotype was observed many times. The rearrangement links TRBV2 to TRBJ2-3, with 7 bases identical to TRBD2. The CDR3 contains 14 residues. V was pared by 6 bases and J by 1 base, with 4 bases of the junction left unmatched. Germline lookup yields CDR1 SNHLY and CDR2 FYNNEI. The CDR3 loop reads CASRGGDGTDTQYF. In nucleotides, the CDR3 is TGTGCCAGCAGGGGAGGGGACGGCACAGATACGCAGTATTTT. Looking up the rest from reference TRBV2 and TRBJ2-3 gives the full variable domain: EPEVTQTPSHQVTQMGQEVILRCVPISNHLYFYWYRQILGQKVEFLVSFYNNEISEKSEIFDDQFSVERPDGSNFTLKIRSTKLEDSAMYFCASRGGDGTDTQYFGPGTRLTVL.

The table lists this clonotype with a few counts. This chain joins TRBV20-1 and TRBJ2-5; either TRBD1 or TRBD2 may supply D (6 bases each). CDR3 size: 15 residues. Germline assignment: CDR1 DFQATT and CDR2 SNEGSKA (reference sequence). Trimming took off 3 bases at V and 5 bases at J, with 19 bases between the two ends. CDR3: CSASPFRGRFETQYF. The CDR3 bases are TGCAGTGCTAGCCCCTTTCGGGGGCGGTTCGAGACCCAGTACTTC.

The rearrangement links TRBV7-2 to TRBJ2-5; D remains ambiguous. The germline V gene encodes CDR1 SGHTA and CDR2 FQGNSA. V lost 5 bases and J 5 bases, leaving 12 bases between the germline ends. The CDR3 loop spans 13 amino acids. CDR3 protein: CASSRSTQETQYF. DNA of the CDR3: TGTGCCAGCAGCCGTTCCACACAGGAGACCCAGTACTTC.

V is TRBV7-9 and J is TRBJ2-7, with TRBD1 as a possible D gene (5 bases). CDR1 SEHNR and CDR2 FQNEAQ come from the germline V gene (reference sequence). The V end lost 1 base, the J end lost 7 bases, and 14 bases lay between the germline ends. The CDR3 contains 14 residues. The CDR3 is CASSLVGVSGEQYF. The CDR3 DNA reads as TGTGCCAGCAGCTTAGTAGGGGTTTCAGGGGAGCAGTACTTC.

The rearrangement joins TRBV7-3 to TRBJ2-2, with D possibly being TRBD1 or TRBD2 (6 bases each). Trimming took 5 bases from V and 6 from J, leaving 13 bases between them. This CDR3 spans 14 amino acids. In germline, CDR1 is SGHTA, CDR2 FQGTGA. CDR3 sequence: CASSPTGASGELFF. CDR3 coding DNA: TGTGCCAGCAGCCCAACGGGGGCGTCCGGGGAGCTGTTTTTT.

The gene calls are TRBV9 and TRBJ1-1; 10 nucleotides agree with TRBD1. The junction had 3 bases not matched to a gene; V was cut back by 4 bases and J by 3 bases. The CDR3 runs to 14 residues. Germline CDR1 is SGDLS and CDR2 is YYNGEE. The CDR3 sequence: CASSPDRGDTEAFF. In nucleotides, the CDR3 is TGTGCCAGCAGCCCGGACAGGGGGGACACTGAAGCTTTCTTT.

This clonotype was seen at least ten times. The chain links TRBV11-1 to TRBJ2-7; a possible D gene is TRBD1 (6 bases). This CDR3 has 15 residues. Germline V gene data show CDR1 as SGHAT and CDR2 as FQDESV (reference sequence). V lost 1 base and J lost 6, with 16 bases in between. CDR3 residues: CASSLGRQGLLEQYF. The CDR3 nucleotides read TGTGCCAGCAGCTTAGGCCGCCAGGGGCTTCTCGAGCAGTACTTC.

As for this clonotype: This may stem from a read error, because a much larger clone lies one nucleotide away. V gene TRBV5-1 combines with J gene TRBJ2-5; 8 nucleotides match TRBD2. Germline values: CDR1 SGHRS, CDR2 YFSETQ. Trimming removed 7 bases from V and 4 bases from J; junction bases left unmatched: 15. The CDR3 loop spans 16 amino acids. The CDR3 protein is CASRSNGGGRRETQYF. The CDR3 DNA is TGCGCCAGCCGAAGTAACGGGGGGGGACGACGAGAGACCCAGTACTTC.